One and the same sample provided the 24 T cell receptor beta chains below, sequenced in a study of beta chain features in type 1 diabetes. Expressed TCRB transcripts were sequenced because the isolated RNA had all been reverse transcribed beforehand. Some clones are missing from TCRdb's copy, which holds only in-frame ones; the method was immunoSEQ multiplex PCR. The table has 200,000 to 300,000 clones, under 70% seen once. The specimen was naive CD4+ T cells from blood. The receptors stem from a young man in good health.

The chain links TRBV5-1 to TRBJ2-1, with 14 bases lining up with TRBD2. CDR3 length: 17 amino acids. From germline, CDR1 is SGHRS and CDR2 YFSETQ. V lost 4 bases, J lost 0 bases, and 3 bases stayed unmatched. DNA of the CDR3: TGCGCCAGCAGCCCGGGGACTAGCGGGAGCTCCTACAATGAGCAGTTCTTC. Amino acids: CASSPGTSGSSYNEQFF. The full variable domain, rest sourced from reference TRBV5-1 and TRBJ2-1, is KAGVTQTPRYLIKTRGQQVTLSCSPISGHRSVSWYQQTPGQGLQFLFEYFSETQRNKGNFPGRFSGRQFSNSRSEMNVSTLELGDSALYLCASSPGTSGSSYNEQFFGPGTRLTVL.

The chain has TRBV30 and TRBJ2-1; D gene unclear. Germline loops: CDR1 GTSNPN, CDR2 SVGIG (reference sequence). V was trimmed by 1 base and J by 6 bases, leaving 13 bases between them. This CDR3 has 14 amino acids. Here the CDR3 DNA reads TGTGCCTGGAGTGATGATAGCACCCGCAATGAGCAGTTCTTC. Translation: CAWSDDSTRNEQFF.

The chain carries TRBV30 and TRBJ2-2, with a weak D call TRBD1 (5 bases). V was shortened by 5 bases and J by 3 bases, with 7 bases between the two germline ends. The V gene's germline CDR1 is GTSNPN and CDR2 SVGIG (reference sequence). CDR3 length equals 12 residues. This chain's CDR3 is CAWSGYTGELFF. The CDR3 nucleotides are TGTGCCTGGTCAGGGTACACCGGGGAGCTGTTTTTT.

The chain links TRBV28 to TRBJ2-7; the D gene is possibly TRBD1 (5 bases). This CDR3 spans 12 amino acids. CDR1 and CDR2 from the germline V gene are MDHEN and SYDVKM. V lost 6 bases, J lost 5 bases, and 11 bases lay in between. CDR3 coding DNA: TGTGCCAGCAGGGGGCGCGTAAACGAGCAGTACTTC. Encoded protein: CASRGRVNEQYF.

CDR3: CAWSGTLDQPQHF. CDR3 bases: TGTGCCTGGAGTGGGACGCTTGATCAGCCCCAGCATTTT. The rearrangement joins TRBV30 to TRBJ1-5; D unresolved. In germline, CDR1 is GTSNPN, CDR2 SVGIG (reference sequence). V lost 1 base and J 5 bases, leaving 9 bases between the germline ends. CDR3 length equals 13 residues.

V gene TRBV10-2 combines with J gene TRBJ2-7; weak D call: TRBD2 (6 bases). The length of the CDR3 is 15 residues. In germline, CDR1 is WSHSY, CDR2 SAAADI. The V and J ends lost 7 bases and 2 bases respectively, with 18 bases between them. As DNA, the CDR3 is TGCGCCAGCAACCCCAACCCCGGGACTGCCTACGAGCAGTACTTC. It is translated as CASNPNPGTAYEQYF.

The rearrangement uses TRBV30 and TRBJ2-7; TRBD1 agrees at 9 bases. The CDR3 length is 15 residues. V was pared by 4 bases and J by 3 bases, with 10 bases of the junction left unmatched. Per germline, CDR1 GTSNPN and CDR2 SVGIG (reference sequence). CDR3 in amino acids: CAWTGGTGRIYEQYF. DNA for the CDR3: TGTGCCTGGACTGGCGGGACAGGGCGAATCTACGAGCAGTACTTC.

This clone was counted a single time. CDR3 nucleotide sequence: TGCGCCAGCAGCCAGACGGGACAGGGGAGCACAGATACGCAGTATTTT. It encodes CASSQTGQGSTDTQYF. The rearrangement links TRBV4-1 to TRBJ2-3; 10 bases are shared with TRBD1. Germline V gene data show CDR1 as MGHRA and CDR2 as YSYEKL. The junction had 3 bases not matched to a gene; V was cut back by 3 bases and J by 0 bases. This CDR3 has 16 residues.

In regard to this clone: This same CDR3 is encoded by further DNA sequences in the sample. The rearrangement links TRBV7-2 to TRBJ1-5; weak D call: TRBD1 (6 bases). CDR1 and CDR2 (germline): SGHTA, FQGNSA. This CDR3 is 13 amino acids long. With 2 bases removed from V and 7 bases from J, the gap between germline ends came to 9 bases. DNA for the CDR3: TGTGCCAGCAGCTTACAGGGGAACCAGCCCCAGCATTTT. Translated: CASSLQGNQPQHF.

This chain joins TRBV30 and TRBJ1-1, with D perhaps matching TRBD1 (5 bases). Germline V lookup: CDR1 GTSNPN, CDR2 SVGIG (reference sequence). This CDR3 spans 15 amino acids. V lost 4 bases, J lost 4 bases, and 19 bases lay in between. The CDR3 region has the DNA TGTGCCTGGACCCGAGGGAGAGGGGCCTCCACTGAAGCTTTCTTT. Translating gives CAWTRGRGASTEAFF.

This clone was seen once. The CDR3 DNA is TGTGCCAGCAGCCACTCAGCGAAGGGCAATGAGCAGTTCTTC. It translates to CASSHSAKGNEQFF. The rearrangement uses TRBV14 and TRBJ2-1; D call uncertain. CDR3 length: 14 amino acids. The V gene lost 3 bases and the J gene lost 6 bases, with 12 bases spanning the gap. Germline V gene data show CDR1 as SGHDN and CDR2 as FVKESK. The complete variable domain, with remaining parts taken from reference TRBV14 and TRBJ2-1, reads EAGVTQFPSHSVIEKGQTVTLRCDPISGHDNLYWYRRVMGKEIKFLLHFVKESKQDESGMPNNRFLAERTGGTYSTLKVQPAELEDSGVYFCASSHSAKGNEQFFGPGTRLTVL.

The rearrangement joins TRBV2 to TRBJ2-5; D may be TRBD2 (6 bases). Germline V lookup: CDR1 SNHLY, CDR2 FYNNEI. Trimming removed 10 bases at V and 1 base at J, with 19 bases between. The CDR3 covers 15 residues. The CDR3 here is CATEARTTSQETQYF. The CDR3 nucleotides are TGTGCCACCGAGGCGAGGACTACGTCCCAAGAGACCCAGTACTTC.

The J gene is TRBJ2-7, the V gene TRBV11-2, with a weak D call TRBD1 (5 bases). The CDR3 loop spans 14 amino acids. The V gene lost 3 bases and the J gene lost 1 base, with 10 bases spanning the gap. From germline, CDR1 is SGHAT and CDR2 FQNNGV. This CDR3 reads CASSFDSSSYEQYF. The CDR3 bases are TGTGCCAGCAGCTTTGACAGTTCGTCCTACGAGCAGTACTTC.

Regarding this clone: Germline and junction disagree at one end, which may indicate a read error. The V call is TRBV7-2, the J call TRBJ2-3; a possible D gene is TRBD2 (5 bases). This CDR3 region has 16 residues. Per germline, CDR1 SGHTA and CDR2 FQGNSA. CDR3 amino acids: CASTLGSSISSDTQYF. The CDR3 DNA reads as TGTGCCAGCACCTTAGGGTCTAGCATTAGTTCAGATACGCAGTATTTT.

This chain links TRBV5-4 with TRBJ2-5, with D perhaps being TRBD1 or TRBD2 (5 bases each). The CDR3 loop spans 14 amino acids. From germline, CDR1 is SGHNT and CDR2 YYREEE (reference sequence). Trimming shortened V by 6 bases and J by 6 bases, and 18 bases separated the two germline ends. CDR3 sequence: CASTLGGREKTQYF. The CDR3 nucleotides are TGTGCCAGCACCCTTGGAGGCAGGGAAAAGACCCAGTACTTC.

This clone has more than one count but fewer than ten. The rearrangement uses TRBV20-1 and TRBJ2-5, with D hard to call. The end of the DNA aligns better with TRBJ2-7, so the J call may be wrong. The length of the CDR3 is 11 residues. Germline-derived CDR1 and CDR2 are DFQATT and SNEGSKA (reference sequence). The chain's CDR3 is CSASSPYEQYF. CDR3 sequence (DNA): TGCAGTGCCTCCTCCCCCTACGAGCAGTACTTC.

V gene TRBV18 combines with J gene TRBJ2-3, with D maybe TRBD2 (5 bases). With 3 bases removed from V and 4 bases from J, the gap between germline ends came to 14 bases. This CDR3 has 15 residues. Germline CDR1 reads KGHSH; CDR2 reads LQKENI. CDR3 nucleotides: TGTGCCAGCTCACCCCGGAGGAATCCCGCAGATACGCAGTATTTT. Encoded protein: CASSPRRNPADTQYF.

This clone was counted a single time. The chain joins TRBV19 to TRBJ2-2, with D possibly being TRBD1 (6 bases). Trimming pared 5 bases from V and 5 bases from J, leaving 15 bases between. CDR3 size: 15 residues. Germline values: CDR1 LNHDA, CDR2 SQIVND (reference sequence). CDR3 sequence (DNA): TGTGCCAGTAGTGCGTACAGGGCTCCTACCGGGGAGCTGTTTTTT. Translating it yields CASSAYRAPTGELFF.

The chain has TRBV13 and TRBJ2-7, with D perhaps assigned TRBD1 or TRBD2 (7 bases each). Trimming took 7 bases from V and 8 from J, leaving 24 bases between them. Germline V gene lookup returns CDR1 PRHDT and CDR2 FYEKMQ (reference sequence). The CDR3 runs to 15 residues. The CDR3 DNA reads as TGTGCCAGCACCCTTAGGGGGCGGGAGAAACTGCAGCAGTACTTC. Translation gives CASTLRGREKLQQYF.

V usage is TRBV18 and J usage is TRBJ1-1; 7 bases match TRBD1. The germline gives CDR1 KGHSH, CDR2 LQKENI. This CDR3 has 15 residues. J gave up 2 bases and V 3 bases, and 6 bases lay outside the gene matches. The CDR3 DNA reads as TGTGCCAGCTCACCGTCACAGGGGACCAACACTGAAGCTTTCTTT. Its translation: CASSPSQGTNTEAFF. Variable domain in full (rest from reference TRBV18 and TRBJ1-1): NAGVMQNPRHLVRRRGQEARLRCSPMKGHSHVYWYRQLPEEGLKFMVYLQKENIIDESGMPKERFSAEFPKEGPSILRIQQVVRGDSAAYFCASSPSQGTNTEAFFGQGTRLTVV.

The chain recombines TRBV7-9 with TRBJ2-3; 7 positions match TRBD1. The germline CDR1 and CDR2 sequences are SEHNR and FQNEAQ (reference sequence). Losses at the gene ends were 5 bases for V and 4 bases for J; bases not matched to a gene: 0. The CDR3 length is 12 residues. The CDR3 loop reads CASSQGADTQYF. The CDR3 bases are TGTGCCAGCAGCCAGGGGGCAGATACGCAGTATTTT.

The chain recombines TRBV7-9 with TRBJ2-5; a weak D match, TRBD2 (6 bases). Germline-derived CDR1 and CDR2 are SEHNR and FQNEAQ (reference sequence). The CDR3 is made up of 12 amino acids. Trimming took 3 bases from V and 5 from J, leaving 7 bases between them. The DNA for the CDR3 is TGTGCCAGCAGCTTCGGGAGTGAGACCCAGTACTTC. It yields the protein CASSFGSETQYF.

The chain couples TRBV7-9 to TRBJ1-5; D may be TRBD1 (6 bases). Germline V gene sequence: CDR1 SEHNR, CDR2 FQNEAQ (reference sequence). V gave up 5 bases and J gave up 2 bases, with 7 bases separating them. This CDR3 has 13 residues. The DNA for the CDR3 is TGTGCCAGCAGCAACAGGGGCAATCAGCCCCAGCATTTT. Its translation: CASSNRGNQPQHF.

This clone was recorded a few times. The V gene is TRBV29-1, the J gene TRBJ2-2; possibly TRBD1 for D (5 bases). CDR1 is SQVTM, CDR2 ANQGSEA, per germline. V lost 4 bases to trimming and J lost 4 bases, with 13 bases between them. The CDR3 spans 14 residues. The CDR3 DNA reads as TGCAGCGTTGCCGCCCAGGGCATCACCGGGGAGCTGTTTTTT. Protein: CSVAAQGITGELFF.